These 21 T cell receptor beta chains came from one sample sequenced in a study of blood T cells in healthy people across ages. Sample-barcoded 5' priming and a J-beta primer mix drove a second PCR of about 6 to 12 cycles. Using its own MiXCR run on the 5' RACE reads, TCRdb lists one record per CDR3 protein. Of about 1.6 million distinct CDR3 sequences listed, around 36% were seen once; the top ten hold about 11%. The sequenced material came from blood. All receptors derive from a woman aged 25 to 45 in good health.

This sequence joins TRBV2 and TRBJ1-2, with D tentatively TRBD1 (6 bases). Germline CDR1 is SNHLY and CDR2 is FYNNEI. Trimming took off 1 base at V and 7 bases at J, with 10 bases between the two ends. This CDR3 is built from 13 residues. CDR3 in amino acids: CASSEVGAGGYTF. CDR3 DNA: TGTGCCAGCAGTGAAGTGGGGGCGGGTGGCTACACCTTC. Full variable domain (outside the CDR3, taken from reference TRBV2 and TRBJ1-2): EPEVTQTPSHQVTQMGQEVILRCVPISNHLYFYWYRQILGQKVEFLVSFYNNEISEKSEIFDDQFSVERPDGSNFTLKIRSTKLEDSAMYFCASSEVGAGGYTFGSGTRLTVV.

This clonotype was found a few times. This chain joins TRBV20-1 and TRBJ2-7; 14 bases fit TRBD2. V shed 0 bases, J shed 10 bases, and the junction held 17 bases outside the gene matches. CDR3 size: 18 residues. The V gene's germline CDR1 is DFQATT and CDR2 SNEGSKA (reference sequence). CDR3: CSARDGTSGRGMGETQYF. The CDR3 region has the DNA TGCAGTGCTAGAGATGGGACTAGCGGGAGAGGAATGGGGGAGACTCAGTACTTC.

V is TRBV10-3 and J is TRBJ1-2; a possible D gene is TRBD1 (5 bases). Trimming took 2 bases from V and 6 from J, leaving 13 bases between them. This CDR3 spans 14 amino acids. Germline V gene sequence: CDR1 ENHRY, CDR2 SYGVKD. The CDR3 DNA follows: TGTGCCATCAGTGAGGCCAGGGACGGGAATGGCTACACCTTC. Protein: CAISEARDGNGYTF.

The V and J genes are TRBV4-1 and TRBJ2-1; 10 bases are a match to TRBD1. CDR1 is MGHRA, CDR2 YSYEKL, per germline. This CDR3 region has 16 residues. V was pared by 3 bases and J by 5 bases, with 7 bases of the junction left unmatched. CDR3 in amino acids: CASSQWGQGKNNEQFF. DNA of the CDR3: TGCGCCAGCAGCCAGTGGGGACAGGGGAAGAACAATGAGCAGTTCTTC.

The rearrangement joins TRBV2 to TRBJ2-5, with 11 nucleotides matching TRBD2. The CDR3 runs 16 residues. After removal of 6 bases from V and 5 bases from J, the junction contained 11 bases not matched to a gene. Germline loops: CDR1 SNHLY, CDR2 FYNNEI. The CDR3 is CASRSGGSGGVETQYF. The CDR3 bases are TGTGCCAGCAGGTCGGGAGGTAGCGGGGGGGTTGAGACCCAGTACTTC.

There are a few counts of this clonotype. The chain combines TRBV6-5 with TRBJ1-6, with no clear D. CDR1 and CDR2 from the germline V gene are MNHEY and SVGAGI. V lost 7 bases and J 10 bases, leaving 17 bases between the germline ends. This CDR3 spans 14 amino acids. CDR3 in amino acids: CASTPFVDGSPLHF. The CDR3 DNA reads as TGTGCCAGCACCCCCTTCGTCGACGGATCACCCCTCCACTTT.

The rearrangement links TRBV5-8 to TRBJ2-4, with D maybe TRBD2 (6 bases). The V end was cut by 8 bases, the J end by 1 base, with 13 bases between. CDR3 length equals 14 residues. The germline CDR1 and CDR2 sequences are SGHTS and YDEGEE. In nucleotides, the CDR3 is TGTGCCAGTCGGGACTCGGGGGCCAAAAACATTCAGTACTTC. It translates to CASRDSGAKNIQYF.

The chain combines TRBV7-9 with TRBJ2-3; no clear D. The CDR3 is made up of 15 amino acids. Germline values: CDR1 SEHNR, CDR2 FQNEAQ (reference sequence). Trimming took 0 bases from V and 0 from J, leaving 7 bases between them. The CDR3 spells CASSLALISTDTQYF. CDR3 nucleotide sequence: TGTGCCAGCAGCTTAGCGCTTATTAGCACAGATACGCAGTATTTT.

About this clonotype itself: One junction end does not reproduce the germline sequence, and a read error may be involved. The chain combines TRBV7-9 with TRBJ1-4; 8 bases map to TRBD1. Looked up from germline, CDR1 is SEHNR and CDR2 is FQNEAQ (reference sequence). This CDR3 has 16 residues. The CDR3 nucleotides are TGTGCCAGCAGCCGCGCGGGACAGGCCCTCGGCGAAAAACGGTTTTTT. This codes for CASSRAGQALGEKRFF.

The V call is TRBV7-9, the J call TRBJ2-1, with TRBD2 matching 9 bases. Germline V gene lookup returns CDR1 SEHNR and CDR2 FQNEAQ (reference sequence). Trimming at V came to 2 bases and at J to 6 bases, leaving 11 bases not matched to a gene. CDR3 size: 17 residues. The CDR3 coding sequence is TGTGCCAGCAGCTTAAATTTCTTCGGCGGGGGGGCCAATGAGCAGTTCTTC. This translates into CASSLNFFGGGANEQFF.

Regarding this clonotype: One end of the junction fails to match germline, which may point to a read error. The V and J genes are TRBV7-9 and TRBJ2-5; the match to TRBD1 covers 8 bases. Germline CDR1 is SEHNR and CDR2 is FQNEAQ (reference sequence). The CDR3 extends over 15 amino acids. The CDR3 DNA follows: TGTGCCAGCAGCAAGGACAGGGCCCCCCAAGAGGCCCAGTACTTC. Its translation: CASSKDRAPQEAQYF. Variable domain in full (rest from reference TRBV7-9 and TRBJ2-5): DTGVSQNPRHKITKRGQNVTFRCDPISEHNRLYWYRQTLGQGPEFLTYFQNEAQLEKSRLLSDRFSAERPKGSFSTLEIQRTEQGDSAMYLCASSKDRAPQEAQYFGPGTRLLVL.

This chain links TRBV7-8 with TRBJ2-3; 8 positions agree with TRBD2. The ends lost 5 bases at V and 0 bases at J; junction bases unmatched: 10. Germline V gene data show CDR1 as SGHVS and CDR2 as FQNEAQ. This CDR3 is 17 amino acids long. Here the CDR3 reads CASSLWLSGGSTDTQYF. The CDR3, as DNA: TGTGCCAGCAGCCTCTGGCTGAGCGGGGGAAGCACAGATACGCAGTATTTT.

This clonotype was counted once. The CDR3 region is CASSLSVRGTGELFF. CDR3 nucleotide sequence: TGCGCCAGCAGCTTGAGCGTTCGTGGCACCGGGGAGCTGTTTTTT. The V and J genes are TRBV5-1 and TRBJ2-2; D remains ambiguous. Trimming took off 1 base at V and 4 bases at J, with 11 bases between the two ends. The CDR3 length is 15 residues. CDR1 SGHRS and CDR2 YFSETQ come from the germline V gene.

This clonotype has just a few counts. The rearrangement links TRBV4-1 to TRBJ1-5; tentatively, D is TRBD1 (6 bases). The CDR3 covers 15 residues. Trimming removed 4 bases at V and 1 base at J, with 11 bases between. Germline lookup yields CDR1 MGHRA and CDR2 YSYEKL. CDR3 protein: CASSRQRGSNQPQHF. The CDR3 coding sequence is TGCGCCAGCAGCCGCCAGAGGGGGAGCAATCAGCCCCAGCATTTT.

J is TRBJ2-5 and V is TRBV5-5, with D unclear. The germline CDR1 and CDR2 sequences are SGHKS and YYEKEE (reference sequence). V was pared by 3 bases and J by 2 bases, with 14 bases between. The length of the CDR3 is 15 residues. The chain's CDR3 is CASSWAAPIQETQYF. The CDR3 coding sequence is TGTGCCAGCAGCTGGGCGGCACCTATTCAAGAGACCCAGTACTTC. Combining the CDR3 with reference TRBV5-5 and TRBJ2-5 gives the whole variable domain DAGVTQSPTHLIKTRGQQVTLRCSPISGHKSVSWYQQVLGQGPQFIFQYYEKEERGRGNFPDRFSARQFPNYSSELNVNALLLGDSALYLCASSWAAPIQETQYFGPGTRLLVL.

This clonotype was recorded once. Compared with germline, one end of the junction differs, possibly owing to a read error. The chain joins TRBV27 to TRBJ2-5, with 11 nucleotides matching TRBD2. This CDR3 is built from 15 residues. The germline CDR1 and CDR2 sequences are MNHEY and SMNVEV (reference sequence). In DNA form, the CDR3 reads TGTGCCAACAGTTTGCAGACTAGCGGGGAAGGGGCCCAGTACTTC. It codes for CANSLQTSGEGAQYF.

V and J are TRBV24-1 and TRBJ2-2; no definite D call. The germline V and J ends were trimmed by 1 base and 1 base, with 6 bases remaining between them. Germline lookup yields CDR1 KGHDR and CDR2 SFDVKD. CDR3 length: 15 residues. The CDR3 protein is CATSDFNKNTGELFF. The CDR3 nucleotides read TGTGCCACCAGTGATTTTAACAAGAACACCGGGGAGCTGTTTTTT.

This clonotype was observed a few times. The chain has TRBV10-3 and TRBJ1-2; TRBD1 might be the D (5 bases). V lost 3 bases and J 0 bases, leaving 14 bases between the germline ends. This CDR3 has 16 residues. Germline-derived CDR1 and CDR2 are ENHRY and SYGVKD. CDR3 loop: CAISDPGRPANYGYTF. DNA of the CDR3: TGTGCCATCAGTGACCCGGGACGGCCAGCTAACTATGGCTACACCTTC.

This clonotype was detected a few times. The rearrangement links TRBV5-1 to TRBJ2-5; 8 nucleotides match TRBD2. Germline CDR1 SGHRS, CDR2 YFSETQ. The CDR3 runs to 13 residues. After removal of 7 bases from V and 5 bases from J, the junction contained 7 bases not matched to a gene. The CDR3 region is CASDSGKGETQYF. In nucleotides, the CDR3 is TGCGCCAGCGATAGCGGGAAGGGGGAGACCCAGTACTTC.

This sequence joins TRBV20-1 and TRBJ2-7; either TRBD1 or TRBD2 may fit D (5 bases each). Trimming removed 3 bases at V and 4 bases at J, with 13 bases between. The CDR3 has 13 amino acids. Germline-derived CDR1 and CDR2 are DFQATT and SNEGSKA (reference sequence). CDR3 protein: CSASMRGRYEQYV. The CDR3 DNA follows: TGCAGTGCTAGTATGAGGGGTCGGTACGAGCAGTACGTC.

This clonotype has more than one count but fewer than ten. The rearrangement joins TRBV20-1 to TRBJ1-2; TRBD1 agrees at 8 bases. Per the germline V gene, CDR1 is DFQATT and CDR2 is SNEGSKA (reference sequence). V shed 1 base, J shed 7 bases, and the junction held 5 bases outside the gene matches. The CDR3 length is 13 residues. The DNA of the CDR3 is TGCAGTGCTAGAGTGGGCGGGACAGGTGGCTACACCTTC. Translation: CSARVGGTGGYTF.